Below, 18 T cell receptor beta chains from the same sample are listed, as sequenced in a study of Graves' ophthalmopathy and Graves' hyperthyroidism. Using RNA transcripts, the TCR beta CDR3 regions were amplified. HTBI-primed first-round RT-PCR preceded second-round multiplex PCR. TCRdb redid the calling of the multiplex PCR reads with MiXCR, one entry per CDR3 protein. This repertoire shows hundreds of thousands of distinct CDR3 sequences, roughly 20% found once; its top ten account for around 3.2%. Sequences were obtained from peripheral blood. The receptors shown here come from a woman in her late teens or twenties with stable Graves' hyperthyroidism.

This clonotype was picked up many times. The J gene is TRBJ2-2, the V gene TRBV15; 7 bases match TRBD1. CDR1 is LNHNV, CDR2 YYDKDF, per germline (reference sequence). This CDR3 spans 15 amino acids. V trimming: 4 bases; J trimming: 8 bases; junction bases outside the gene matches: 10. In DNA form, the CDR3 reads TGTGCCACCAGCATCGGGACAGTTGAACTAGGGGAGCTGTTTTTT. Translation gives CATSIGTVELGELFF.

The chain employs TRBV18 and TRBJ2-4; D tentatively reads TRBD1 or TRBD2 (5 bases each). Trimming shortened V by 1 base and J by 0 bases, and 10 bases separated the two germline ends. Germline V gene lookup returns CDR1 KGHSH and CDR2 LQKENI. The CDR3 is 16 residues long. Here the CDR3 DNA reads TGTGCCAGCTCACCACTTACAGGACTAGCCAAAAACATTCAGTACTTC. It translates to CASSPLTGLAKNIQYF.

This clonotype was counted ten times or more. The chain combines TRBV20-1 with TRBJ2-5; D might be TRBD1 (6 bases). The germline V gene encodes CDR1 DFQATT and CDR2 SNEGSKA (reference sequence). CDR3 length equals 11 residues. V lost 4 bases to trimming and J lost 4 bases, with 7 bases between them. This chain's CDR3 is CSATGVETQYF. The CDR3 nucleotides are TGCAGTGCTACAGGGGTAGAGACCCAGTACTTC.

The chain joins TRBV11-2 to TRBJ1-5; D unclear. Germline CDR1 SGHAT, CDR2 FQNNGV. The CDR3 is made up of 16 amino acids. Between the trimmed V and J ends, which lost 1 base and 0 bases, there was a span of 10 bases. CDR3 bases: TGTGCCAGCAGCTTAGGGGGTGGATATAGCAATCAGCCCCAGCATTTT. Its translation is CASSLGGGYSNQPQHF.

This clonotype was detected ten times or more. V usage is TRBV24-1 and J usage is TRBJ2-7; TRBD1 aligns across 7 bases. Looked up from germline, CDR1 is KGHDR and CDR2 is SFDVKD. The CDR3 is 16 residues long. V lost 3 bases to trimming and J lost 3 bases; unmatched junction nucleotides: 10. CDR3 coding DNA: TGTGCCACCAGTGATCGCCGGGACAGAAGACTCTACGAGCAGTACTTC. Protein product: CATSDRRDRRLYEQYF.

This clonotype was recorded many times. The V gene is TRBV25-1, the J gene TRBJ2-5, with TRBD2 matching 10 bases. With 3 bases clipped from V and 2 bases from J, the junction kept 9 bases outside the gene matches. Germline V gene lookup returns CDR1 MGHDK and CDR2 SYGVNS. The CDR3 runs 17 residues. Here the CDR3 reads CASSDFRGLAAQETQYF. The CDR3 DNA follows: TGTGCCAGCAGTGACTTCCGAGGACTAGCGGCTCAAGAGACCCAGTACTTC. Looking up the rest from reference TRBV25-1 and TRBJ2-5 gives the full variable domain: EADIYQTPRYLVIGTGKKITLECSQTMGHDKMYWYQQDPGMELHLIHYSYGVNSTEKGDLSSESTVSRIRTEHFPLTLESARPSHTSQYLCASSDFRGLAAQETQYFGPGTRLLVL.

This clonotype was detected ten times or more. The chain carries TRBV29-1 and TRBJ2-7; TRBD2 matches at 8 bases. The J segment lost 6 bases and the V segment lost 7 bases, leaving 11 bases of the junction unmatched. The CDR3 sequence is 13 residues long. The germline V gene encodes CDR1 SQVTM and CDR2 ANQGSEA. The CDR3 coding sequence is TGCAGCGGCACCCCGGGGGGGGCGGGCGAGCAGTACTTC. Its translation: CSGTPGGAGEQYF.

In the case of this clonotype: Compared with germline, one end of the junction differs, possibly owing to a read error. The chain employs TRBV20-1 and TRBJ2-4; 8 bases are a match to TRBD1. The CDR3 is 13 residues long. Germline V lookup: CDR1 DFQATT, CDR2 SNEGSKA (reference sequence). This CDR3 reads CSAPATGANIKYF. The CDR3 region has the DNA TGCAGTGCACCCGCGACAGGGGCAAACATTAAGTACTTC.

This chain links TRBV6-2 or TRBV6-3 with TRBJ1-5; TRBD1 matches 7 bases. Germline V gene sequence: CDR1 MNHEY, CDR2 SVGEGT. The CDR3 extends over 14 amino acids. The J segment lost 9 bases and the V segment lost 5 bases, leaving 10 bases of the junction unmatched. CDR3 nucleotides: TGTGCCAGCAGTCCAACAGGGGCGGGGAGGCCCCAGCATTTT. It is translated as CASSPTGAGRPQHF.

In this sample, this clonotype turned up many times. The genes are TRBV11-3 and TRBJ2-5, with D possibly being TRBD1 (6 bases). The CDR3 totals 18 residues. Trimming cost V 1 base and J 1 base, with 19 bases left between them. Germline CDR1 and CDR2: SGHNT and YENEEA. The CDR3 nucleotides are TGTGCCAGCAGCTTAGGCAGGGGTGGGTCGCGGCCCCAAGAGACCCAGTACTTC. Translating gives CASSLGRGGSRPQETQYF.

This clonotype came up a few times. The V gene is TRBV20-1, the J gene TRBJ1-2; possibly TRBD1 for D (5 bases). The ends were cut back, 5 bases at V and 2 bases at J, with 6 bases in the middle. Germline CDR1 reads DFQATT; CDR2 reads SNEGSKA (reference sequence). CDR3 length equals 11 residues. CDR3 loop: CSAGGNYGYTF. DNA for the CDR3: TGCAGTGCTGGGGGGAACTATGGCTACACCTTC.

With regard to this clonotype: This clone may be a read error of a much larger clone one base away. V usage is TRBV5-1 and J usage is TRBJ2-5, with 12 bases lining up with TRBD1. After removal of 4 bases from V and 5 bases from J, the junction contained 6 bases not matched to a gene. The CDR3 has 15 amino acids. CDR1 SGHRS and CDR2 YFSETQ come from the germline V gene. The CDR3 loop is CASSAYGTGGETQYF. CDR3 coding DNA: TGCGCCAGCAGCGCCTACGGGACAGGGGGCGAGACCCAGTACTTC.

This clonotype was observed at least ten times. The gene calls are TRBV6-5 and TRBJ2-7; D might be TRBD1 (5 bases). The CDR3 loop spans 15 amino acids. The germline gives CDR1 MNHEY, CDR2 SVGAGI. Trimming stripped 0 bases from V and 0 bases from J, with 9 bases between. The CDR3 DNA follows: TGTGCCAGCAGTTACTCGACAGCGCTCTCCTACGAGCAGTACTTC. Translating it yields CASSYSTALSYEQYF.

The chain has TRBV7-2 and TRBJ2-3; no clear D. Germline V gene lookup returns CDR1 SGHTA and CDR2 FQGNSA. Trimming shortened V by 3 bases and J by 2 bases, and 6 bases separated the two germline ends. The CDR3 totals 13 residues. The CDR3 reads CASSLINTDTQYF. The CDR3 DNA is TGTGCCAGCAGCTTGATCAACACAGATACGCAGTATTTT.

Ten or more counts support this clonotype. The chain uses TRBV24-1 and TRBJ1-5; 7 bases map to TRBD1. The CDR3 is made up of 14 amino acids. Unmatched junction bases numbered 5, after V lost 4 bases and J lost 6 bases. Germline loops: CDR1 KGHDR, CDR2 SFDVKD. In nucleotides, the CDR3 is TGTGCCACCAGTGAGTCGCAGGGGGTTCAGCCCCAGCATTTT. Protein product: CATSESQGVQPQHF.

This clonotype was seen ten or more times. This sequence joins TRBV2 and TRBJ1-1; D gene ambiguous. The CDR3 length is 14 residues. Germline V gene lookup returns CDR1 SNHLY and CDR2 FYNNEI. Between the trimmed V and J ends, which lost 6 bases and 2 bases, there was a span of 13 bases. For the CDR3, the DNA is TGTGCCAGCAGGAGGGTAGGGAAAAACACTGAAGCTTTCTTT. As protein: CASRRVGKNTEAFF.

The table lists this clonotype with many counts. The chain has TRBV18 and TRBJ2-5; 8 positions agree with TRBD2. The CDR3 runs to 14 residues. J lost 2 bases, V lost 3 bases, and 2 bases had no gene match. Looked up from germline, CDR1 is KGHSH and CDR2 is LQKENI. The CDR3 DNA sequence: TGTGCCAGCTCACCCCAGCGGGAGCAAGAGACCCAGTACTTC. As protein: CASSPQREQETQYF.

This clonotype was detected ten times or more. The rearrangement joins TRBV5-1 to TRBJ1-2; D gene uncertain. CDR3 length: 14 residues. V was cut by 0 bases and J by 5 bases, with 11 bases left in between. The germline CDR1 and CDR2 sequences are SGHRS and YFSETQ. Written as DNA, the CDR3 is TGCGCCAGCAGCTTGGAACGGACGGATTATGGCTACACCTTC. Translating it yields CASSLERTDYGYTF.